This T cell receptor (beta chain) appears in the sequencing data of a study of blood T cells in healthy people across ages. About the study: With template switching, about one barcoded beta molecule was captured per two T cells.

This clonotype occurred a few times. Its cognate antigen is unknown. Primers used in a second PCR of about 7 to 11 cycles were a sample-barcoded 5' primer and a J-beta primer mix. Any given sample supplied a minimum of 3 million CDR3-containing paired-end reads. TCRdb passed the 5' RACE reads through MiXCR, listing each CDR3 protein once. In the table there are some 1.5 million distinct CDR3 sequences, roughly 27% of which are singletons. The V gene lost 4 bases and the J gene lost 2 bases, with 17 bases spanning the gap. The length of the CDR3 is 16 residues. CDR1 and CDR2 from the germline V gene are MGHDK and SYGVNS. Study conclusions and caveats: Long-lived donors exceeded aged donors in naive CD4+ cells and diversity. Age showed a roughly linear inverse relationship with TCR beta diversity per million T cells.

The TCR originated in a woman younger than 45 in good health. The V call is TRBV25-1, the J call TRBJ2-5; the D is unclear. Material: blood. This CDR3 is CASSGFGGPLQETQYF. The CDR3 DNA reads as TGTGCCAGCAGTGGATTTGGTGGGCCTCTTCAAGAGACCCAGTACTTC.